This is a list of T cell receptor beta chains from one sample in a study of cytomegalovirus exposure and HLA in healthy donors. The assay was immunoSEQ multiplex PCR, and TCRdb's table has in-frame clones only and misses some. Among 150,000 to 200,000 clones listed, approximately 86% were seen once. Sequences were obtained from PBMCs. These TCRs come from a man aged 25-40 years in good health and CMV-seropositive. CDR3s include the opening cysteine and the closing phenylalanine or tryptophan. A D gene is named only where the DNA matches it firmly. A clone size is listed for some rows: how often the clone was seen (once, few, many), or a class if it is expanded.

d_call	v_call	clone_size	j_call	cdr3_aa	cdr3_nt
TRBD1	TRBV6-5	-	TRBJ2-2	CASRSQGPGELFF	TGTGCCAGCAGGTCACAGGGGCCCGGGGAGCTGTTTTTT
TRBD2	TRBV9	-	TRBJ2-7	CASSVSGGASYEQYF	TGTGCCAGCAGCGTTAGCGGGGGGGCTTCCTACGAGCAGTACTTC
TRBD1	TRBV7-8	-	TRBJ2-3	CASSYYRGSTDTQYF	TGTGCCAGCAGCTACTACAGGGGGAGCACAGATACGCAGTATTTT
TRBD2	TRBV23-1	-	TRBJ2-3	CASSPRGGVRSTDTQYF	TGCGCCAGCAGTCCGCGGGGGGGCGTTCGTAGCACAGATACGCAGTATTTT
-	TRBV6-1	-	TRBJ1-5	CASSELGDQPQHF	TGTGCCAGCAGTGAACTCGGGGATCAGCCCCAGCATTTT
TRBD1	TRBV5-8	-	TRBJ2-7	CASSPRQGTREQYF	TGTGCCAGCAGCCCGCGACAGGGGACCCGCGAGCAGTACTTC
TRBD2	TRBV7-8	-	TRBJ2-3	CASRSTSGEQDTQYF	TGTGCCAGCAGGTCCACTAGCGGGGAACAAGATACGCAGTATTTT
-	TRBV7-6	few	TRBJ2-5	CASSLGQETQYF	TGTGCCAGCAGCTTAGGACAGGAGACCCAGTACTTC
-	TRBV2	-	TRBJ1-6	CASMAESRSPLHF	TGTGCCAGCATGGCGGAATCCAGATCACCCCTCCACTTT
TRBD1	TRBV7-2	once	TRBJ1-5	CASSFDRANQPQHF	TGTGCCAGCAGCTTTGACAGGGCCAATCAGCCCCAGCATTTT
-	TRBV16	-	TRBJ2-1	CASSQSWLVDYNEQFF	TGTGCCAGCAGCCAATCTTGGCTAGTGGACTACAATGAGCAGTTCTTC
-	TRBV2	-	TRBJ2-7	CASSDYGYEQYF	TGTGCCAGCAGTGATTACGGTTACGAGCAGTACTTC
-	TRBV9	-	TRBJ1-6	CASSDPGVRNSPLHF	TGTGCCAGCAGCGATCCAGGGGTCCGTAATTCACCCCTCCACTTT
-	TRBV6-4	few	TRBJ1-6	CASSDEDGDSPLHF	TGTGCCAGCAGTGACGAAGACGGGGATTCACCCCTCCACTTT
-	TRBV2	-	TRBJ2-4	CASTLQANIQYF	TGTGCCAGCACTCTCCAAGCCAACATTCAGTACTTC
TRBD2	TRBV27	-	TRBJ2-3	CASSLSSRRGGDGKDTQYF	TGTGCCAGCAGTCTATCCTCTCGGCGGGGGGGCGATGGAAAAGATACGCAGTATTTT
-	TRBV7-2	-	TRBJ2-6	CASSSGYYSLLGANVLTF	TGTGCCAGCAGCTCCGGGTACTACTCCCTCTTGGGGGCCAACGTCCTGACTTTC
-	TRBV11-2	once	TRBJ1-5	CASSLVSGIGQPQHF	TGTGCCAGCAGCCTCGTGTCAGGGATCGGTCAGCCCCAGCATTTT
TRBD2	TRBV16	-	TRBJ2-1	CASSQSSGGAHNEQFF	TGTGCCAGCAGCCAATCAAGCGGGGGGGCCCACAATGAGCAGTTCTTC
-	TRBV27	-	TRBJ2-7	CASSLSRIYEQYF	TGTGCCAGCAGTTTATCCAGAATCTACGAGCAGTACTTC
-	TRBV27	-	TRBJ2-7	CASSLEQGGTLYEQYF	TGTGCCAGCAGTTTAGAACAGGGGGGGACCCTCTACGAGCAGTACTTC
-	TRBV23-1	-	TRBJ2-2	CASSQSPLTANTGELFF	TGCGCCAGCAGTCAATCCCCCCTGACAGCTAACACCGGGGAGCTGTTTTTT
-	TRBV10-1	-	TRBJ1-1	CASSTSEGTEAFF	TGCGCCAGCAGTACCAGTGAGGGAACTGAAGCTTTCTTT
TRBD2	TRBV29-1	-	TRBJ2-1	CSVEEGGGGSYNEQFF	TGCAGCGTTGAAGAAGGTGGCGGGGGAAGCTACAATGAGCAGTTCTTC
TRBD1	TRBV5-6	-	TRBJ1-5	CASSSGTGASNQPQHF	TGTGCCAGCAGTTCCGGGACAGGGGCTAGCAATCAGCCCCAGCATTTT
TRBD1	TRBV6-6	-	TRBJ1-2	CASSHPAGQANGYTF	TGTGCCAGCAGTCATCCAGCCGGACAGGCCAATGGCTACACCTTC
-	TRBV7-3	-	TRBJ2-1	CASSLNPGQEQFF	TGTGCCAGCAGCCTGAATCCAGGGCAAGAGCAGTTCTTC
-	TRBV5-1	-	TRBJ1-3	CASSFGTPGDTIYF	TGCGCCAGCAGCTTCGGGACTCCGGGCGACACCATATATTTT
-	TRBV5-4	few	TRBJ1-1	CASSSGGSGNTEAFF	TGTGCCAGCAGCTCCGGGGGTTCAGGGAACACTGAAGCTTTCTTT
TRBD1	TRBV4-3	medium-sized	TRBJ1-2	CASSQNRGRGYTF	TGCGCCAGCAGCCAAAACAGGGGGCGAGGCTACACCTTC
-	TRBV9	-	TRBJ1-6	CASSEHQGSYNSPLHF	TGTGCCAGCAGCGAACATCAGGGTTCCTATAATTCACCCCTCCACTTT
TRBD2	TRBV9	-	TRBJ2-1	CASSVSGGPDEQFF	TGTGCCAGCAGCGTCAGCGGGGGGCCTGATGAGCAGTTCTTC
TRBD1	TRBV27	-	TRBJ1-2	CASSTGQGFWYGYTF	TGTGCCAGCAGTACTGGACAGGGCTTTTGGTATGGCTACACCTTC
-	TRBV4-2	-	TRBJ2-3	CASSHGQGGTDTQYF	TGTGCCAGCAGCCACGGGCAGGGGGGAACAGATACGCAGTATTTT
TRBD2	TRBV5-1	-	TRBJ2-1	CASSSGERGYNEQFF	TGCGCCAGCAGCAGCGGGGAGCGGGGTTACAATGAGCAGTTCTTC
-	TRBV29-1	-	TRBJ2-1	CSVERVNSYNEQFF	TGCAGCGTTGAGCGCGTAAACTCCTACAATGAGCAGTTCTTC
-	TRBV29-1	once	TRBJ2-3	CSVEGWLAEKFTDTQYF	TGCAGCGTTGAAGGTTGGTTAGCGGAGAAATTCACAGATACGCAGTATTTT
-	TRBV14	-	TRBJ2-1	CASSPTGENEQFF	TGTGCCAGCAGCCCCACCGGGGAAAATGAGCAGTTCTTC
TRBD2	TRBV7-6	-	TRBJ2-1	CASSLEAGNYANEQFF	TGTGCCAGCAGCTTAGAAGCGGGGAATTATGCCAATGAGCAGTTCTTC
-	TRBV19	-	TRBJ2-7	CASSMGAGSAYEQYF	TGTGCCAGTAGTATGGGTGCAGGGTCAGCCTACGAGCAGTACTTC
TRBD1	TRBV7-2	-	TRBJ2-7	CASSPRPPGTGNYEQYF	TGTGCCAGCAGCCCCCGACCACCCGGGACAGGGAACTACGAGCAGTACTTC
-	TRBV27	-	TRBJ2-1	CASSPRTIYNEQFF	TGTGCCAGCAGTCCCCGGACAATCTACAATGAGCAGTTCTTC
TRBD1	TRBV4-1	-	TRBJ1-1	CASSHLGQGNTEAFF	TGCGCCAGCAGCCACCTGGGACAGGGTAACACTGAAGCTTTCTTT
-	TRBV7-8	-	TRBJ1-2	CASSLDIQINYGYTF	TGTGCCAGCAGCTTGGACATCCAAATTAACTATGGCTACACCTTC